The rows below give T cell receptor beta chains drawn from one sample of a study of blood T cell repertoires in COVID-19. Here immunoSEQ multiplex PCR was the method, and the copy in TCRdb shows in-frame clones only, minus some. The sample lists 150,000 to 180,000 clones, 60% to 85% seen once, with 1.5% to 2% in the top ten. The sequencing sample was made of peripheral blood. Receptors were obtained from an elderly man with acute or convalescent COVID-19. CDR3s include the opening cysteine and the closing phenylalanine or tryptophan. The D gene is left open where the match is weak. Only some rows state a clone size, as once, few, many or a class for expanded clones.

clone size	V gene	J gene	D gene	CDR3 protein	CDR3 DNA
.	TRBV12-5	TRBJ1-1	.	CASGFRGGSTEAFF	TGTGCTAGTGGTTTCAGGGGCGGGAGCACTGAAGCTTTCTTT
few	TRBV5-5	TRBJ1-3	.	CASSSYTGSSGNTIYF	TGTGCCAGCAGCTCATATACAGGATCCTCTGGAAACACCATATATTTT
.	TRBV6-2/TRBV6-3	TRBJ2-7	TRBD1	CASSYILSAGGRSSYEQYF	TGTGCCAGCAGTTACATCTTATCGGCAGGGGGCCGAAGCTCCTACGAGCAGTACTTC
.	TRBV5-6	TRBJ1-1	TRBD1	CASSWGAQGDTEAFF	TGTGCCAGCAGCTGGGGGGCCCAGGGGGACACTGAAGCTTTCTTT
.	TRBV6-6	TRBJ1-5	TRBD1	CASTTGTGGQPQHF	TGTGCCAGCACCACGGGGACAGGGGGTCAGCCCCAGCATTTT
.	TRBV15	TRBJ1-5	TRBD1	CATSREGTGGQPQHF	TGTGCCACCAGCAGAGAAGGGACAGGGGGTCAGCCCCAGCATTTT
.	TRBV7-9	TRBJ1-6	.	CASSPRQNSPLHF	TGTGCCAGCAGCCCGCGACAGAATTCACCCCTCCACTTT
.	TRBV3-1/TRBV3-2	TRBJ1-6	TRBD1	CASSPGQGYDNSPLHF	TGTGCCAGCAGCCCGGGACAGGGATACGACAATTCACCCCTCCACTTT
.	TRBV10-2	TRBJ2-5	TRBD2	CASSLAGRETQYF	TGCGCCAGCAGCCTAGCGGGGAGGGAGACCCAGTACTTC
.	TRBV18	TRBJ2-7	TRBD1	CASSPVPGTGVSEQYF	TGTGCCAGCTCACCAGTCCCCGGGACAGGGGTTAGCGAGCAGTACTTC
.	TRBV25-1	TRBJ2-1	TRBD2	CASSLLAGGTYNEQFF	TGTGCCAGCAGCCTACTAGCGGGGGGGACATACAATGAGCAGTTCTTC
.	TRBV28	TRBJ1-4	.	CASSLPQGGEKLFF	TGTGCCAGCAGTTTACCCCAGGGTGGTGAAAAACTGTTTTTT
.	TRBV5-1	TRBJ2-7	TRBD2	CASSLRSGTSGGVNSYEQYF	TGCGCCAGCAGCTTGCGCTCCGGGACTAGCGGGGGGGTTAACTCCTACGAGCAGTACTTC
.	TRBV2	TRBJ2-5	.	CASRRMGGGALQETQYF	TGTGCCAGCAGACGTATGGGCGGAGGGGCCCTCCAAGAGACCCAGTACTTC
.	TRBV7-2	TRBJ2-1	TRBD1	CASTPTGNEQFF	TGTGCCAGCACGCCGACAGGGAATGAGCAGTTCTTC
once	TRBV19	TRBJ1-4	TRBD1	CAKTCRDSLAFEKLFF	TGTGCCAAGACTTGCCGGGACAGCCTAGCTTTTGAAAAACTGTTTTTT
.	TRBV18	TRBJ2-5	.	CASSPPGEETQYF	TGTGCCAGCTCACCACCTGGTGAGGAGACCCAGTACTTC
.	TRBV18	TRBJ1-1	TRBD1	CASSQNRDSEAFF	TGTGCCAGCTCACAGAACCGGGACAGTGAAGCTTTCTTT
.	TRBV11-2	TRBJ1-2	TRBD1	CASSLAYTGGYGYTF	TGTGCCAGCAGCTTAGCCTATACAGGGGGGTATGGCTACACCTTC
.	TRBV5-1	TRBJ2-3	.	CASSGSGRSDTQYF	TGCGCCAGCTCGGGGTCGGGTCGGTCAGATACGCAGTATTTT
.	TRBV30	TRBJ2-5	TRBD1	CAWSRGQGVRETQYF	TGTGCCTGGAGTAGGGGACAGGGTGTAAGAGAGACCCAGTACTTC
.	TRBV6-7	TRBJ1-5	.	CASSYHRQRKSNQPQHF	TGTGCCAGCAGTTACCACAGACAACGAAAAAGCAATCAGCCCCAGCATTTT
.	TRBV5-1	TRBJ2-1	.	CASTVGAGESYNEQFF	TGCGCCAGCACTGTGGGGGCGGGGGAGTCCTACAATGAGCAGTTCTTC
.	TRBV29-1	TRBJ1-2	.	CSVEEGGYYGYTF	TGCAGCGTTGAAGAGGGGGGGTACTATGGCTACACCTTC
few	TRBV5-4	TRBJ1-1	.	CASSLGRGGDTEAFF	TGTGCCAGCAGCTTGGGAAGGGGCGGGGACACTGAAGCTTTCTTT
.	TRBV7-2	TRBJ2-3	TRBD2	CASSSPVTSGGVTDTQYF	TGTGCCAGCAGCTCGCCCGTAACTAGCGGGGGTGTGACAGATACGCAGTATTTT
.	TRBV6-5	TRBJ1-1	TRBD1	CASRPGGSTEAFF	TGTGCCAGCAGGCCAGGGGGGTCCACTGAAGCTTTCTTT